A single sample gave rise to the 18 T cell receptor beta chains below, sequenced in a study of blood T cell repertoires in COVID-19. Assay: immunoSEQ multiplex PCR; the TCRdb copy retains only in-frame clones and omits some. This table holds some 100,000 clones, around four fifths found once. Sequencing used peripheral blood. These receptors all come from a woman in her sixties or seventies with active or convalescent COVID-19.

The V call is TRBV6-5, the J call TRBJ1-4, with 7 positions matching TRBD1. The CDR3 has 14 amino acids. V trimming: 6 bases; J trimming: 6 bases; junction bases outside the gene matches: 7. Germline CDR1 and CDR2: MNHEY and SVGAGI. The CDR3 nucleotides are TGTGCCAGCAGCCGACAGGGTACATATGAAAAACTGTTTTTT. Encoded protein: CASSRQGTYEKLFF.

The J gene is TRBJ2-3, the V gene TRBV7-2; 8 bases agree with TRBD2. This CDR3 has 17 amino acids. Germline lookup yields CDR1 SGHTA and CDR2 FQGNSA. Trimming at V came to 3 bases and at J to 1 base, leaving 9 bases not matched to a gene. CDR3 sequence (DNA): TGTGCCAGCAGCTTCACATCTAGCGGGTACCGCACAGATACGCAGTATTTT. It codes for CASSFTSSGYRTDTQYF.

V gene TRBV5-1 combines with J gene TRBJ1-1; no clear D. Germline lookup yields CDR1 SGHRS and CDR2 YFSETQ. V lost 0 bases and J 3 bases, leaving 6 bases between the germline ends. CDR3 length: 13 amino acids. CDR3 in DNA: TGCGCCAGCAGCTTGGAGCGATACACTGAAGCTTTCTTT. Protein: CASSLERYTEAFF.

In nucleotides, the CDR3 is TGCGCCAGCACTCGGACAGGGATGAACACTGAAGCTTTCTTT. This encodes CASTRTGMNTEAFF. The chain uses TRBV10-2 and TRBJ1-1; TRBD1 agrees at 8 bases. Germline CDR1 and CDR2: WSHSY and SAAADI. V lost 7 bases to trimming and J lost 0 bases; unmatched junction nucleotides: 4. CDR3 length equals 14 residues.

The rearrangement uses TRBV6-2 or TRBV6-3 and TRBJ1-2; the D gene is possibly TRBD1 (6 bases). Germline values: CDR1 MNHEY, CDR2 SVGEGT. The V end was cut by 0 bases, the J end by 7 bases, with 12 bases between. The CDR3 extends over 14 amino acids. The chain's CDR3 is CASSYSMAGVGYTF. CDR3 sequence (DNA): TGTGCCAGCAGTTACTCGATGGCAGGGGTTGGCTACACCTTC.

The rearrangement uses TRBV7-9 and TRBJ1-1, with D possibly being TRBD1 (6 bases). With 3 bases removed from V and 11 bases from J, the gap between germline ends came to 16 bases. The CDR3 runs to 13 residues. In germline, CDR1 is SEHNR, CDR2 FQNEAQ (reference sequence). In DNA, the CDR3 is TGTGCCAGCAGCTTGAATTTAGGGGGAATCGCTTTCTTT. Residues: CASSLNLGGIAFF.

V usage is TRBV4-3 and J usage is TRBJ2-5; D is possibly TRBD2 (5 bases). Germline lookup yields CDR1 LGHNA and CDR2 YSLEER. Trimming pared 4 bases from V and 0 bases from J, leaving 12 bases between. CDR3 length: 15 amino acids. The CDR3 DNA reads as TGCGCCAGCAGCCCTTTAGGAGGAGACCAAGAGACCCAGTACTTC. Encoded protein: CASSPLGGDQETQYF.

The chain links TRBV25-1 to TRBJ1-2, with 7 nucleotides matching TRBD1. This CDR3 region has 14 residues. The V gene end was trimmed by 5 bases and the J gene end by 6 bases; junction bases not matched to a gene: 9. Germline values: CDR1 MGHDK, CDR2 SYGVNS. The CDR3 DNA reads TGTGCCAGCAGTAAATCCACAGGGGCGGATGGCTACACCTTC. It encodes CASSKSTGADGYTF.

This chain links TRBV10-1 with TRBJ2-1; 7 bases line up with TRBD1. Trimming took 4 bases from V and 2 from J; bases not matched to a gene: 5. The CDR3 sequence is 15 residues long. CDR1 and CDR2 (germline): WNHNN, SYGVQD (reference sequence). The CDR3, as DNA: TGCGCCAGCAGTGGCTCCGGGACAGCCTACAATGAGCAGTTCTTC. Protein: CASSGSGTAYNEQFF.

CDR3 protein: CASSPWGRSNYGYTF. The CDR3 DNA sequence: TGTGCCAGCAGCCCCTGGGGCAGATCTAACTATGGCTACACCTTC. The genes are TRBV5-4 and TRBJ1-2, with D possibly being TRBD1 (5 bases). The CDR3 consists of 15 residues. Trimming removed 4 bases from V and 0 bases from J, with 13 bases in between. Germline CDR1 SGHNT, CDR2 YYREEE (reference sequence).

The genes are TRBV11-3 and TRBJ2-5; 7 positions match TRBD2. Germline V gene sequence: CDR1 SGHNT, CDR2 YENEEA. After removal of 5 bases from V and 2 bases from J, the junction contained 2 bases not matched to a gene. The CDR3 loop spans 13 amino acids. CDR3 sequence: CASSPGGQETQYF. The CDR3 nucleotides are TGTGCCAGCAGCCCCGGGGGGCAAGAGACCCAGTACTTC.

The chain employs TRBV27 and TRBJ1-4; 9 bases align to TRBD1. Germline trimming cut 4 bases from V and 8 bases from J; bases unmatched to any gene: 17. The length of the CDR3 is 18 residues. The germline gives CDR1 MNHEY, CDR2 SMNVEV (reference sequence). The CDR3 spells CASSSHKINRGLGEKLFF. DNA for the CDR3: TGTGCCAGCAGTTCCCACAAAATTAACAGGGGGCTAGGGGAAAAACTGTTTTTT. Based on the CDR3 plus reference TRBV27 and TRBJ1-4, the full variable domain is EAQVTQNPRYLITVTGKKLTVTCSQNMNHEYMSWYRQDPGLGLRQIYYSMNVEVTDKGDVPEGYKVSRKEKRNFPLILESPSPNQTSLYFCASSSHKINRGLGEKLFFGSGTQLSVL.

J is TRBJ2-5 and V is TRBV24-1; TRBD1 aligns across 10 bases. Germline V gives CDR1 KGHDR, CDR2 SFDVKD. The CDR3 has 14 residues. V dropped 4 bases and J dropped 6; count of bases not matched to a gene: 4. CDR3 in DNA: TGTGCCACCAGTGAGACAGGGGGCGTTAAGACCCAGTACTTC. This gives the protein CATSETGGVKTQYF.

There are a few counts of this clone. CDR3 in amino acids: CASSEPGQGIYNEQFF. For the CDR3, the DNA is TGTGCCAGCAGTGAACCGGGACAGGGCATATACAATGAGCAGTTCTTC. V and J are TRBV6-1 and TRBJ2-1; 9 positions match TRBD1. In germline, CDR1 is MNHNS, CDR2 SASEGT. The CDR3 length is 16 residues. V was clipped by 2 bases and J by 4 bases; unmatched bases: 6.

There are a few counts of this clone. The chain couples TRBV9 to TRBJ1-6; D unresolved. This CDR3 has 14 residues. From germline, CDR1 is SGDLS and CDR2 YYNGEE. V was clipped by 0 bases and J by 5 bases, with 6 bases between them. CDR3: CASSVAGNNSPLHF. As DNA, the CDR3 is TGTGCCAGCAGCGTAGCCGGGAATAATTCACCCCTCCACTTT.

The rearrangement uses TRBV2 and TRBJ2-3; no firm D call. The CDR3 spans 12 residues. V shed 2 bases and J shed 5 bases, with 5 bases lying between them. Germline loops: CDR1 SNHLY, CDR2 FYNNEI. The CDR3 protein is CASSESVDTQYF. Here the CDR3 DNA reads TGTGCCAGCAGTGAATCCGTAGATACGCAGTATTTT. Supplemented by reference TRBV2 and TRBJ2-3, the full variable domain reads EPEVTQTPSHQVTQMGQEVILRCVPISNHLYFYWYRQILGQKVEFLVSFYNNEISEKSEIFDDQFSVERPDGSNFTLKIRSTKLEDSAMYFCASSESVDTQYFGPGTRLTVL.

The chain recombines TRBV5-1 with TRBJ2-5; TRBD1 might be the D (5 bases). V was pared by 4 bases and J by 1 base, with 11 bases between. CDR1 is SGHRS, CDR2 YFSETQ, per germline. This CDR3 is built from 14 residues. The CDR3 spells CASSPGHLQETQYF. Here the CDR3 DNA reads TGCGCCAGCAGCCCTGGACACCTCCAAGAGACCCAGTACTTC.

The chain joins TRBV4-3 to TRBJ2-1, with unresolved D. Germline CDR1 and CDR2: LGHNA and YSLEER. The CDR3 runs 16 residues. Trimming removed 0 bases at V and 0 bases at J, with 9 bases between. The CDR3, as DNA: TGCGCCAGCAGCCAAGAGTACCCCAGCTCCTACAATGAGCAGTTCTTC. Translation: CASSQEYPSSYNEQFF.